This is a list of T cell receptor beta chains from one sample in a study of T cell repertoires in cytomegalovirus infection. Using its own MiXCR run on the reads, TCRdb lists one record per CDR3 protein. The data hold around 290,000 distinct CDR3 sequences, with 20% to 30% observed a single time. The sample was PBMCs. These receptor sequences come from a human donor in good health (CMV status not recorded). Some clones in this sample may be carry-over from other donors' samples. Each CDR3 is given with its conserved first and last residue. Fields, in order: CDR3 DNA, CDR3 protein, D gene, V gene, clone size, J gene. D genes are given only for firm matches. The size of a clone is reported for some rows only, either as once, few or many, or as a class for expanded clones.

DNA: TGTGCCAGCACCGATTCCGTCCTTGGGACAGCCAATTCACCCCTCCACTTT
CDR3: CASTDSVLGTANSPLHF
D: TRBD1
V: TRBV7-6
size: .
J: TRBJ1-6

DNA: TGTGCCAGCAGTGCCAGGACAGGGGGAGGCAATCAGCCCCAGCATTTT
CDR3: CASSARTGGGNQPQHF
D: TRBD1
V: TRBV28
size: .
J: TRBJ1-5

DNA: TGCAGTGCTACTAGACTTACAGGCTCCTATAATTCACCCCTCCACTTT
CDR3: CSATRLTGSYNSPLHF
D: .
V: TRBV20-1
size: .
J: TRBJ1-6

DNA: TGCAGCGGGGTGACAGGGGGCCGGGTTAACACTGAAGCTTTCTTT
CDR3: CSGVTGGRVNTEAFF
D: TRBD1
V: TRBV29-1
size: .
J: TRBJ1-1

DNA: TGTGCCAGCAGTCCCAAGGGAGGGAATCAGCCCCAGCATTTT
CDR3: CASSPKGGNQPQHF
D: .
V: TRBV12-3/TRBV12-4
size: once
J: TRBJ1-5

DNA: TGTGCCAGCAGTTTGGTACAGAGCGATTCACCCCTCCACTTT
CDR3: CASSLVQSDSPLHF
D: .
V: TRBV28
size: .
J: TRBJ1-6

DNA: TGTGCCAGCAGCATAACACAGGGGGTCCAAGAGACCCAGTACTTC
CDR3: CASSITQGVQETQYF
D: TRBD1
V: TRBV7-9
size: many
J: TRBJ2-5

DNA: TGTGCCAGCAGCTTCGATCTCGGGCAGGGAAAAAAGCAGTTCTTC
CDR3: CASSFDLGQGKKQFF
D: .
V: TRBV7-2
size: many
J: TRBJ2-1

DNA: TGTGCCAGTAGGGGGGCCGACTACACCGGGGAGCTGTTTTTT
CDR3: CASRGADYTGELFF
D: .
V: TRBV19
size: .
J: TRBJ2-2

DNA: TGTGCCAGTAGTGCCCGGACAGGGTGGCGGTTCTTC
CDR3: CASSARTGWRFF
D: TRBD1
V: TRBV19
size: once
J: TRBJ2-1

DNA: TGTGCCAGTAGTATCCCAGGTCCTAGCAATCAGCCCCAGCATTTT
CDR3: CASSIPGPSNQPQHF
D: .
V: TRBV19
size: few
J: TRBJ1-5

DNA: TGCAGTGCTCATGACTTTAGCGGGGTGAGCTCCTACAATGAGCAGTTCTTC
CDR3: CSAHDFSGVSSYNEQFF
D: TRBD2
V: TRBV20-1
size: once
J: TRBJ2-1

DNA: TGTGCCACCGCACGATTCAGGGGGGGCGATCAGCCCCAGCATTTT
CDR3: CATARFRGGDQPQHF
D: TRBD1
V: TRBV15
size: .
J: TRBJ1-5

DNA: TGTGCCAGCAGTTTATCTAGCGGGGGGGCGAGGGAGCAGTTCTTC
CDR3: CASSLSSGGAREQFF
D: TRBD2
V: TRBV12-3/TRBV12-4
size: many
J: TRBJ2-1

DNA: TGTGCCAGCAGCTCCCTAGGAGGGAAAGACTCACCCCTCCACTTT
CDR3: CASSSLGGKDSPLHF
D: .
V: TRBV11-2
size: .
J: TRBJ1-6

DNA: TGCGCCAGCAGCTTGGGGCAAAACCTGGGCTACACCTTC
CDR3: CASSLGQNLGYTF
D: .
V: TRBV5-1
size: .
J: TRBJ1-2

DNA: TGTGCCAGCACGCGGACTGCGGGGGACTTCTATGGCTACACCTTC
CDR3: CASTRTAGDFYGYTF
D: .
V: TRBV6-1
size: .
J: TRBJ1-2

DNA: TGTGCCAGCAGCTCACAGGGATACACCATATATTTT
CDR3: CASSSQGYTIYF
D: .
V: TRBV28
size: .
J: TRBJ1-3

DNA: TGCGCCAGCAGCCCTCACGGAGGGACTGGGACTGAAGCTTTCTTT
CDR3: CASSPHGGTGTEAFF
D: .
V: TRBV4-3
size: few
J: TRBJ1-1

DNA: TGTGCCAGCAGCTATGGACAGGATAATTCACCCCTCCACTTT
CDR3: CASSYGQDNSPLHF
D: TRBD1
V: TRBV7-9
size: many
J: TRBJ1-6

DNA: TGCAGTGCTCCCTTTGGGGTCCGGAAAGATACGCAGTATTTT
CDR3: CSAPFGVRKDTQYF
D: .
V: TRBV20-1
size: .
J: TRBJ2-3

DNA: TGTGCCAGCAGCTTAAAGGGGCCCTCCTACAATGAGCAGTTCTTC
CDR3: CASSLKGPSYNEQFF
D: .
V: TRBV7-3
size: .
J: TRBJ2-1

DNA: TGCAGCGTTGAAGATTTCGTGGTCAGGGGTAGCTCCTACAATGAGCAGTTCTTC
CDR3: CSVEDFVVRGSSYNEQFF
D: .
V: TRBV29-1
size: few
J: TRBJ2-1

DNA: TGTGCCAGCAGCTTAGCCTCTCGAGTTGTAGATGAGCAGTTCTTC
CDR3: CASSLASRVVDEQFF
D: .
V: TRBV7-9
size: .
J: TRBJ2-1

DNA: TGTGCCAGCGCTGGCGGGAGAGACCGTGAGCAGTTCTTC
CDR3: CASAGGRDREQFF
D: TRBD2
V: TRBV6-8
size: .
J: TRBJ2-1

DNA: TGTGCCAGCAGCGCTGAGAACCCGGGACAGACAACTTATGGCTACACCTTC
CDR3: CASSAENPGQTTYGYTF
D: TRBD1
V: TRBV5-6
size: .
J: TRBJ1-2

DNA: TGCAGCGAGGTGGACCTTAAAGAGACCCAGTACTTC
CDR3: CSEVDLKETQYF
D: .
V: TRBV29-1
size: .
J: TRBJ2-5

DNA: TGTGCCAGCAGCAACCACTGGAGCACCGGGGAGCTGTTTTTT
CDR3: CASSNHWSTGELFF
D: .
V: TRBV7-8
size: many
J: TRBJ2-2

DNA: TGCGCCAGCAGCTTGGTTCGGTCAACGGGGAGATCTAGCACAGATACGCAGTATTTT
CDR3: CASSLVRSTGRSSTDTQYF
D: .
V: TRBV5-1
size: .
J: TRBJ2-3

DNA: TGTGCCAGCAGTCTCACGGCCTATTCGGGGGCCAAAAACATTCAGTACTTC
CDR3: CASSLTAYSGAKNIQYF
D: .
V: TRBV28
size: .
J: TRBJ2-4

DNA: TGTGCCAGCAGCTTAAGTGAGGGGGCGGGTCAGCCCCAGCATTTT
CDR3: CASSLSEGAGQPQHF
D: TRBD1
V: TRBV7-2
size: many
J: TRBJ1-5

DNA: TGTGCCAGCAGTTACCGAGGGGGGCCCCGGAGCGGGGAGCTGTTTTTT
CDR3: CASSYRGGPRSGELFF
D: .
V: TRBV6-7
size: .
J: TRBJ2-2

DNA: TGTGCCAGCAGTTTAGGTCAGGACAGGGTTTACGAGAAGTACTTC
CDR3: CASSLGQDRVYEKYF
D: TRBD1
V: TRBV12-3/TRBV12-4
size: once
J: TRBJ2-7

DNA: TGTGCCAGCAGCGCCCCCGGGACTAGCGGGGCTCAGTTCTTC
CDR3: CASSAPGTSGAQFF
D: TRBD2
V: TRBV7-8
size: few
J: TRBJ2-1

DNA: TGTGCCAGCAGCTTAGAAGCGGCGTCCTACAATGAGCAGTTCTTC
CDR3: CASSLEAASYNEQFF
D: .
V: TRBV7-2
size: many
J: TRBJ2-1

DNA: TGTGCCAGCAGTCATCGCGGGACTAGCGGGAACAATGAGCAGTTCTTC
CDR3: CASSHRGTSGNNEQFF
D: TRBD2
V: TRBV6-6
size: .
J: TRBJ2-1

DNA: TGCAGTGCTAGTATTAGCGGCTCCTACGAGCAGTACTTC
CDR3: CSASISGSYEQYF
D: .
V: TRBV20-1
size: .
J: TRBJ2-7

DNA: TGTGCCAGCAGCTTATTCAGCACAGGCAGCAATCAGCCCCAGCATTTT
CDR3: CASSLFSTGSNQPQHF
D: .
V: TRBV7-2
size: many
J: TRBJ1-5

DNA: TGTGCCAGCAGTTTAACGACAGGATTCACCGGGGAGCTGTTTTTT
CDR3: CASSLTTGFTGELFF
D: .
V: TRBV28
size: few
J: TRBJ2-2

DNA: TGTGCCAGCAGCTTAATGGACAGCAATCAGCCCCAGCATTTT
CDR3: CASSLMDSNQPQHF
D: .
V: TRBV7-2
size: .
J: TRBJ1-5

DNA: TGTGCCAGCAGCCTAAGTTACCACGAGCAGTACTTC
CDR3: CASSLSYHEQYF
D: .
V: TRBV7-9
size: few
J: TRBJ2-7

DNA: TGTGCCAGCAGCCCCCCAGACCCGGGCACAGATACGCAGTATTTT
CDR3: CASSPPDPGTDTQYF
D: .
V: TRBV7-3
size: many
J: TRBJ2-3

DNA: TGTGCCAGCAAGTCGGGACAGGCACTCTATAATTCACCCCTCCACTTT
CDR3: CASKSGQALYNSPLHF
D: TRBD1
V: TRBV2
size: many
J: TRBJ1-6

DNA: TGCGCCAGCGAGGGGGCGCGATTAACTGAAGCTTTCTTT
CDR3: CASEGARLTEAFF
D: TRBD1
V: TRBV10-2
size: .
J: TRBJ1-1

DNA: TGTGCCAGCAGCGATATTTTTACAGATACGCAGTATTTT
CDR3: CASSDIFTDTQYF
D: .
V: TRBV7-2
size: many
J: TRBJ2-3

DNA: TGTGCCACCGGACAGGGCCTTAATCAGCCCCAGCATTTT
CDR3: CATGQGLNQPQHF
D: TRBD1
V: TRBV24-1
size: .
J: TRBJ1-5

DNA: TGTGCCATCGCGGGTACCAATCAGCCCCAGCATTTT
CDR3: CAIAGTNQPQHF
D: .
V: TRBV10-3
size: .
J: TRBJ1-5

DNA: TGCAGTGCTAGGTCCAGTCACTCCGAAAAACTGTTTTTT
CDR3: CSARSSHSEKLFF
D: .
V: TRBV20-1
size: .
J: TRBJ1-4

DNA: TGTGCCAGCAGTGACGACCAATCTGGAAACACCATATATTTT
CDR3: CASSDDQSGNTIYF
D: .
V: TRBV6-2/TRBV6-3
size: .
J: TRBJ1-3

DNA: TGTGCCATCAGCCCAACAGGGGAGGGGAATCAGCCCCAGCATTTT
CDR3: CAISPTGEGNQPQHF
D: TRBD1
V: TRBV10-3
size: many
J: TRBJ1-5

DNA: TGTGCCAGCAGTCCCGGGACAGGGATCGATGAGCAGTTCTTC
CDR3: CASSPGTGIDEQFF
D: TRBD1
V: TRBV7-9
size: few
J: TRBJ2-1

DNA: TGTGCCAGCAGCTTAGGGCCTCAGGGGGGCCTCGGGGAGCAGTACTTC
CDR3: CASSLGPQGGLGEQYF
D: .
V: TRBV7-2
size: many
J: TRBJ2-7

DNA: TGTGCCAGCAGCTCTGGGACAGGGGAAACCTACGAGCAGTACTTC
CDR3: CASSSGTGETYEQYF
D: TRBD1
V: TRBV6-2/TRBV6-3
size: .
J: TRBJ2-7

DNA: TGTGCCTGGAGTGTACTGGTGGGACAGCACTACGAGCAGTACTTC
CDR3: CAWSVLVGQHYEQYF
D: TRBD1
V: TRBV30
size: .
J: TRBJ2-7